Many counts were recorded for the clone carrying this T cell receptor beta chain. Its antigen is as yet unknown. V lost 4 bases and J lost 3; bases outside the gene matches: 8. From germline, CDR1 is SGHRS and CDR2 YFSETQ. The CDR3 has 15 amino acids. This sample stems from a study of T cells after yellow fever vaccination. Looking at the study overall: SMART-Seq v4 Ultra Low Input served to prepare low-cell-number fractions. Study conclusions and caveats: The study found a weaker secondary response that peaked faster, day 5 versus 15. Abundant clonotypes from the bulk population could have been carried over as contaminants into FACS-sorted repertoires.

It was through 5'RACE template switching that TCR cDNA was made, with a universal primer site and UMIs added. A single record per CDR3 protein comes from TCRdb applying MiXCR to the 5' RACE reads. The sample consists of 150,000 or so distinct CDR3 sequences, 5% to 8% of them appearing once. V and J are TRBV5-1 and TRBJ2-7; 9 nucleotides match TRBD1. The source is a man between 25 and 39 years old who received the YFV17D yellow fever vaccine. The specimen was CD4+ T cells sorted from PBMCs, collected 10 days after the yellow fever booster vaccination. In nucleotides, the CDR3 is TGCGCCAGCAGCCCAACCCGGACAGGGGTCTACGAGCAGTACTTC. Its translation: CASSPTRTGVYEQYF. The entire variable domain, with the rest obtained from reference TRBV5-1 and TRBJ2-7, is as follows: KAGVTQTPRYLIKTRGQQVTLSCSPISGHRSVSWYQQTPGQGLQFLFEYFSETQRNKGNFPGRFSGRQFSNSRSEMNVSTLELGDSALYLCASSPTRTGVYEQYFGPGTRLTVT.